The rows below give T cell receptor beta chains drawn from one sample of a study of blood T cell repertoires in COVID-19. The assay was immunoSEQ multiplex PCR, and TCRdb's table has in-frame clones only and misses some. This table holds some 160,000 clones, around four fifths found once. Sequencing was done on a sample of peripheral blood. These receptors all stem from a woman older than 75 with COVID-19, enrolled during active disease. The CDR3 runs from the conserved cysteine through the conserved F or W. D genes are given only for firm matches. Where a row states a size, it is once, few, many or the class of an expanded clone; other rows omit it.

TRBJ2-2	.	TRBV5-1	.	CASTGTLNTGELFF	TGCGCAAGCACGGGAACCCTAAACACCGGGGAGCTGTTTTTT
TRBJ1-1	.	TRBV18	.	CASSPREGGGNTEAFF	TGTGCCAGCTCACCCCGGGAGGGAGGTGGGAACACTGAAGCTTTCTTT
TRBJ1-2	.	TRBV18	TRBD1	CASSPPGTGDGYTF	TGTGCCAGCTCACCACCTGGGACAGGGGATGGCTACACCTTC
TRBJ1-2	.	TRBV18	TRBD1	CASSPRTGPGYGYTF	TGTGCCAGCTCACCCCGGACAGGGCCGGGCTATGGCTACACCTTC
TRBJ2-1	.	TRBV3-1/TRBV3-2	.	CASSLKKGKQFF	TGTGCCAGCAGCCTTAAAAAGGGGAAGCAGTTCTTC
TRBJ2-5	.	TRBV19	TRBD1	CASKVTGQETQYF	TGTGCCAGTAAGGTGACAGGGCAAGAGACCCAGTACTTC
TRBJ1-1	.	TRBV20-1	.	CSARAVPEAFF	TGCAGTGCTAGAGCCGTCCCTGAAGCTTTCTTT
TRBJ2-2	.	TRBV6-5	.	CAAWRRAGNTGELFF	TGTGCCGCGTGGAGGCGGGCAGGGAACACCGGGGAGCTGTTTTTT
TRBJ2-7	.	TRBV3-1/TRBV3-2	.	CASSLGRGGPREQYF	TGTGCCAGCAGCCTTGGGAGGGGGGGGCCCCGCGAGCAGTACTTC
TRBJ2-3	.	TRBV9	TRBD1	CASSARQGATDTQYF	TGTGCCAGCAGCGCCCGACAGGGGGCCACAGATACGCAGTATTTT
TRBJ1-1	few	TRBV7-3	.	CASSLSGGSAEAFF	TGTGCCAGCAGCCTTTCGGGGGGTTCCGCTGAAGCTTTCTTT
TRBJ1-2	.	TRBV7-9	.	CASSFAGSSSYTF	TGTGCCAGCAGCTTCGCGGGGTCTAGTAGCTACACCTTC
TRBJ2-3	.	TRBV28	.	CASSLGLGAASTDTQYF	TGTGCCAGCAGTTTAGGTCTAGGAGCAGCTAGCACAGATACGCAGTATTTT
TRBJ1-6	.	TRBV5-1	TRBD1	CASSPGTAMNSPLHF	TGCGCCAGCAGCCCGGGGACAGCGATGAATTCACCCCTCCACTTT
TRBJ1-1	.	TRBV27	TRBD1	CASSSSTGGLKNTEAFF	TGTGCCAGCAGCTCATCGACAGGGGGATTGAAGAACACTGAAGCTTTCTTT
TRBJ1-2	.	TRBV11-2	.	CASSPTGYGYTF	TGTGCCAGCAGTCCGACAGGCTATGGCTACACCTTC
TRBJ1-1	.	TRBV18	.	CASSPPQARRNTEAFF	TGTGCCAGCTCACCACCACAGGCCCGACGGAACACTGAAGCTTTCTTT
TRBJ2-7	.	TRBV27	TRBD1	CASSLQTGHEQYF	TGTGCCAGCAGTCTCCAGACAGGGCACGAGCAGTACTTC
TRBJ2-5	few	TRBV7-8	TRBD2	CASSSRLAGWETQYF	TGTGCCAGCAGCAGCCGACTAGCGGGGTGGGAGACCCAGTACTTC
TRBJ2-5	.	TRBV2	TRBD2	CASIEGLLAGGRGETQYF	TGTGCCAGCATTGAGGGGTTACTAGCGGGGGGTCGCGGGGAGACCCAGTACTTC
TRBJ2-7	.	TRBV28	TRBD1	CASSFLRLRDSSYEQYF	TGTGCCAGCAGTTTCCTCCGACTCCGGGACAGCTCCTACGAGCAGTACTTC
TRBJ2-7	.	TRBV28	.	CASSLGPSNAIYEQYF	TGTGCCAGCAGTTTAGGGCCAAGTAACGCCATCTACGAGCAGTACTTC
TRBJ2-4	.	TRBV5-1	.	CASSLDPSEGIQYF	TGCGCCAGCAGCTTGGACCCCTCGGAGGGCATTCAGTACTTC
TRBJ2-3	.	TRBV4-2	TRBD2	CASSRSGTRGSTDTQYF	TGTGCCAGCAGCCGATCCGGGACTAGGGGGAGCACAGATACGCAGTATTTT
TRBJ1-1	.	TRBV5-4	.	CASSRGSDTEAFF	TGTGCCAGCAGTCGGGGGTCCGACACTGAAGCTTTCTTT
TRBJ2-5	.	TRBV5-1	.	CASSHDSQETQYF	TGCGCCAGCAGCCACGACAGCCAAGAGACCCAGTACTTC
TRBJ2-5	once	TRBV6-5	.	CASSYSAGTPGQTQYF	TGTGCCAGCAGTTACTCGGCGGGGACCCCTGGGCAGACCCAGTACTTC
TRBJ1-2	once	TRBV19	TRBD1	CASTLDRGWEGYTF	TGTGCCAGTACCCTGGACAGGGGATGGGAAGGCTACACCTTC
TRBJ2-2	.	TRBV4-1	TRBD1	CASGRQGGRLSGELFF	TGCGCCAGCGGAAGACAGGGCGGGCGTTTGTCGGGGGAGCTGTTTTTT
TRBJ2-2	.	TRBV3-1/TRBV3-2	.	CASSQPDRTGELFF	TGTGCCAGCAGCCAACCCGACAGAACCGGGGAGCTGTTTTTT
TRBJ2-1	.	TRBV12-3/TRBV12-4	.	CASSLGGAIEQFF	TGTGCCAGCAGTTTAGGCGGGGCGATTGAGCAGTTCTTC
TRBJ2-3	.	TRBV6-2/TRBV6-3	TRBD1	CASSWRDRGKTDTQYF	TGTGCCAGCAGTTGGAGGGACAGGGGGAAAACAGATACGCAGTATTTT
TRBJ2-3	.	TRBV4-2	.	CASSSRGGARQGTDTQYF	TGTGCCAGCAGCTCAAGAGGGGGGGCCCGTCAGGGCACAGATACGCAGTATTTT
TRBJ1-3	.	TRBV2	.	CASNRAGNTIYF	TGTGCCAGCAATCGGGCTGGAAACACCATATATTTT
TRBJ1-2	.	TRBV4-1	.	CASSQPDYGYTF	TGCGCCAGCAGCCAACCGGACTATGGCTACACCTTC
TRBJ2-5	.	TRBV24-1	TRBD2	CATSGAGGEETQYF	TGTGCCACCAGTGGAGCGGGAGGTGAGGAGACCCAGTACTTC
TRBJ2-5	.	TRBV18	TRBD2	CASSPPGRGAHGTQYF	TGTGCCAGCTCACCACCCGGGCGGGGGGCGCACGGGACCCAGTACTTC
TRBJ2-1	.	TRBV2	TRBD2	CASSTGGGYNEQFF	TGTGCCAGCAGTACGGGAGGGGGGTACAATGAGCAGTTCTTC
TRBJ1-5	.	TRBV6-5	.	CASSWGDSNQPQHF	TGTGCCAGCAGTTGGGGGGATAGCAATCAGCCCCAGCATTTT
TRBJ1-2	.	TRBV2	.	CATSRNNYGYTF	TGTGCCACTAGCAGGAATAACTATGGCTACACCTTC